This T cell receptor (beta chain) was identified in a study of coeliac disease. Study in general: The study queried TRBV7-2 bias without high-resolution HLA data.

Study findings and constraints: Most TRB amino acid sequences occurred in only one sample.

This clone has only a few counts. As yet, its antigen is unknown. Per germline, CDR1 LGHNA and CDR2 YNFKEQ. V lost 4 bases, J lost 5 bases, and 4 bases stayed unmatched. CDR3 length: 15 amino acids. Data came from immunoSEQ multiplex PCR; TCRdb stores just in-frame clones and leaves some out. The repertoire holds 3,000 to 5,000 clones, with approximately 50% as singletons. The gene calls are TRBV4-2 and TRBJ2-5; 13 nucleotides line up with TRBD2. The TCR sequence derives from a man aged 65 to 85 without celiac disease. Sequenced material: lymphocytes from the gut lamina propria. The CDR3, as DNA: TGTGCCAGCAGCCGGACTAGCGGGGGCTTCGAGACCCAGTACTTC. The encoded protein is CASSRTSGGFETQYF.